Listed below are T cell receptor beta chains from one sample, sequenced in a study of blood T cell repertoires in COVID-19. Repertoires were generated with immunoSEQ multiplex PCR, while TCRdb's copy carries only in-frame clones and drops some. The sample has some 300,000 clones, more than 70% seen once. The sequenced material came from peripheral blood. The receptors were gathered from a woman in her 30s who had recovered from COVID-19. CDR3s include the opening cysteine and the closing phenylalanine or tryptophan. The D gene is left open where the match is weak. A row's size may be missing; if present it is once, few, many or a size class.

NA,NA,TRBV28,TRBJ1-1,CASSSPPSAGKAFF,TGTGCCAGCAGTTCTCCCCCCTCCGCAGGGAAAGCTTTCTTT
TRBD1,NA,TRBV5-6,TRBJ2-2,CASSMGTGTGTGELFF,TGTGCCAGCAGCATGGGGACAGGGACGGGGACCGGGGAGCTGTTTTTT
TRBD1,few,TRBV29-1,TRBJ1-2,CSAGQGNYGYTF,TGCAGCGCCGGACAGGGGAACTATGGCTACACCTTC
NA,NA,TRBV19,TRBJ2-1,CASSISGNNEQFF,TGTGCCAGTAGTATATCGGGGAACAATGAGCAGTTCTTC
NA,NA,TRBV6-5,TRBJ1-5,CASSYTRSNQPQHF,TGTGCCAGCAGTTACACTAGAAGCAATCAGCCCCAGCATTTT
NA,NA,TRBV5-6,TRBJ2-7,CASSPTGIHEQYF,TGTGCCAGCAGCCCAACAGGGATCCACGAGCAGTACTTC
NA,NA,TRBV27,TRBJ1-5,CASTSPGQPQHF,TGTGCCAGTACCTCCCCAGGTCAGCCCCAGCATTTT
NA,NA,TRBV10-3,TRBJ1-6,CAISESSPLALHF,TGTGCCATCAGTGAGTCGAGCCCTTTAGCGCTCCACTTT
NA,NA,TRBV5-1,TRBJ1-3,CASSLEHGVDTIYF,TGCGCCAGCAGCTTGGAGCACGGGGTGGACACCATATATTTT
TRBD2,NA,TRBV3-1/TRBV3-2,TRBJ2-7,CASSQPLAGDSYEQYF,TGTGCCAGCAGCCAGCCCCTAGCGGGCGACTCCTACGAGCAGTACTTC
TRBD1,once,TRBV5-1,TRBJ1-1,CASSLRDSEAFF,TGCGCCAGCAGCTTAAGGGACAGCGAAGCTTTCTTT
NA,NA,TRBV29-1,TRBJ2-2,CSIPEGGELFF,TGCAGCATTCCCGAGGGCGGGGAGCTGTTTTTT
TRBD1,few,TRBV5-1,TRBJ1-2,CASSSGQGGLFNYGYTF,TGCGCCAGCAGCTCTGGACAGGGGGGCCTTTTTAACTATGGCTACACCTTC
NA,NA,TRBV11-3,TRBJ1-5,CASSLVANQPQHF,TGTGCCAGCAGCTTAGTGGCCAATCAGCCCCAGCATTTT
NA,many,TRBV3-1/TRBV3-2,TRBJ1-1,CASSQLEEAFF,TGTGCCAGCAGCCAACTAGAAGAAGCTTTCTTT
NA,NA,TRBV29-1,TRBJ2-7,CSVGQGPSYEQYF,TGCAGCGTTGGTCAGGGGCCCTCCTACGAGCAGTACTTC
TRBD1,NA,TRBV27,TRBJ1-2,CASSFQYRGPGYTF,TGTGCCAGCAGTTTCCAGTACAGGGGGCCTGGCTACACCTTC
TRBD1,NA,TRBV28,TRBJ1-5,CASSTGQGTRSQHF,TGTGCCAGCAGTACGGGACAGGGGACACGGTCCCAGCATTTT
TRBD1,NA,TRBV6-1,TRBJ1-2,CASSEVSGQGDRGYTF,TGTGCCAGCAGTGAAGTATCGGGACAGGGCGATCGGGGCTACACCTTC
TRBD1,once,TRBV11-2,TRBJ2-7,CASSTGTGVYEQYF,TGTGCCAGCAGCACCGGGACAGGGGTGTACGAGCAGTACTTC
TRBD1,NA,TRBV5-1,TRBJ1-4,CASSWGQGASNEKLFF,TGCGCCAGCAGCTGGGGACAGGGGGCTTCTAATGAAAAACTGTTTTTT
NA,NA,TRBV28,TRBJ2-5,CASSLIRAGQETQYF,TGTGCCAGCAGTTTAATTCGGGCAGGGCAGGAGACCCAGTACTTC
NA,NA,TRBV12-3/TRBV12-4,TRBJ1-5,CASSFAGNQPQHF,TGTGCCAGCAGTTTTGCAGGGAATCAGCCCCAGCATTTT
NA,NA,TRBV7-2,TRBJ1-1,CASSPQFAEAFF,TGTGCCAGCAGCCCCCAGTTCGCTGAAGCTTTCTTT
NA,once,TRBV6-6,TRBJ2-1,CASSSPLGNEQFF,TGTGCCAGCAGTTCCCCCCTCGGGAATGAGCAGTTCTTC
TRBD1,once,TRBV5-6,TRBJ2-7,CASSSRDSYEQYF,TGTGCCAGCAGCTCCCGGGACAGCTACGAGCAGTACTTC
NA,NA,TRBV7-9,TRBJ2-7,CASSQATGTLGEQYF,TGTGCCAGCAGCCAAGCAACAGGCACCCTAGGAGAGCAGTACTTC
TRBD2,NA,TRBV6-2/TRBV6-3,TRBJ2-3,CASSYGHASGAGDTQYF,TGTGCCAGCAGTTACGGCCATGCTAGCGGGGCAGGCGATACGCAGTATTTT
TRBD1,NA,TRBV19,TRBJ1-2,CASSGDRVISHRGYTF,TGTGCCAGTAGCGGGGACAGGGTCATCTCTCACCGGGGCTACACCTTC
NA,once,TRBV19,TRBJ2-5,CASSLQGYQETQYF,TGTGCCAGTAGCCTACAGGGATACCAAGAGACCCAGTACTTC
NA,NA,TRBV30,TRBJ1-4,CAWREGGATNEKLFF,TGTGCCTGGAGGGAAGGAGGGGCAACTAATGAAAAACTGTTTTTT
TRBD1,NA,TRBV5-1,TRBJ1-5,CASSETGGLVQPQHF,TGCGCCAGCTCTGAGACAGGGGGCTTGGTTCAGCCCCAGCATTTT
TRBD1,NA,TRBV5-5,TRBJ1-5,CASSLDRGYQPQHF,TGTGCCAGCAGCTTGGACAGGGGGTATCAGCCCCAGCATTTT